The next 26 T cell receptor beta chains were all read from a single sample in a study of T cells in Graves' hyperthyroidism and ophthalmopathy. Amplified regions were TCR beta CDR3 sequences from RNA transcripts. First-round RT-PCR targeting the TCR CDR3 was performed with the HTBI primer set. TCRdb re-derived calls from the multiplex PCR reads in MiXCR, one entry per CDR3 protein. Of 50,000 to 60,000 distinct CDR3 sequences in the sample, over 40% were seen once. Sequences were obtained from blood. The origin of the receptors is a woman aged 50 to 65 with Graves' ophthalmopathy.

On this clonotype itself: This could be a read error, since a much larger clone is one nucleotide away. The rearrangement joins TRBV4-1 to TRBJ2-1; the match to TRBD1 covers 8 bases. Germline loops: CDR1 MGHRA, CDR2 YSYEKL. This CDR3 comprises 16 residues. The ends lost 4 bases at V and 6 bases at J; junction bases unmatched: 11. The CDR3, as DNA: TGCGCCAGCAGCCCCGCCCCGGGACAGGTCGGCAATGAGCAGTTCTTC. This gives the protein CASSPAPGQVGNEQFF.

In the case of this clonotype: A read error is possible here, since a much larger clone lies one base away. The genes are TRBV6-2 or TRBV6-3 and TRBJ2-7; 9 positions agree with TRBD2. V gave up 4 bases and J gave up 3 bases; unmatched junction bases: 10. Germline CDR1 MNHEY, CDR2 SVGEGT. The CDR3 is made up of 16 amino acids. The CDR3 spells CASSSSEGTSCYEQYF. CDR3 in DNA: TGTGCCAGCAGTTCCTCGGAGGGGACTAGCTGCTACGAGCAGTACTTC.

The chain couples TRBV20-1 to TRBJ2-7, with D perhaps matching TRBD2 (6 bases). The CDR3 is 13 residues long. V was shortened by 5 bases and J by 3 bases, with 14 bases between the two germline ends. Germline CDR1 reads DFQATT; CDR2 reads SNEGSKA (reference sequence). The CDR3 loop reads CSAPGTLYYEQYF. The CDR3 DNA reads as TGCAGTGCTCCCGGGACTCTCTACTACGAGCAGTACTTC.

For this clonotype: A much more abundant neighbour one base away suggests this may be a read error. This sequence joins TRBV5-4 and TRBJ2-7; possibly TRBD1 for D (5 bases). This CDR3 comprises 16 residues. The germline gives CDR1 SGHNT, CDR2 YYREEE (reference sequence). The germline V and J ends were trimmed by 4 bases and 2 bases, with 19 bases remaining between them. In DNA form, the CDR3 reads TGTGCCAGCAGCCAAAAGAAACAGGCGAGCGCCTACGAGCAGTACTTC. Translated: CASSQKKQASAYEQYF.

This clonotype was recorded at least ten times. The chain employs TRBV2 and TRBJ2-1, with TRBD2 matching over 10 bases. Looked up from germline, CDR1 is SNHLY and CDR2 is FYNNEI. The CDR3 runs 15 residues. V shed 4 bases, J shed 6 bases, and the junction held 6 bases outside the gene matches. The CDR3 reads CASSVETSGPNEQFF. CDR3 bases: TGTGCCAGCAGTGTTGAGACTAGCGGGCCCAATGAGCAGTTCTTC.

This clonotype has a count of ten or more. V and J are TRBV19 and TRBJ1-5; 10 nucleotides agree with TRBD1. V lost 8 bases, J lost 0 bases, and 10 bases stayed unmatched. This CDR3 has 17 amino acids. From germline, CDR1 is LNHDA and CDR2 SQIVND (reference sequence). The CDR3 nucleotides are TGTGCCAGTCAGGGACAGGGGACCTTTTATAGCAATCAGCCCCAGCATTTT. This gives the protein CASQGQGTFYSNQPQHF.

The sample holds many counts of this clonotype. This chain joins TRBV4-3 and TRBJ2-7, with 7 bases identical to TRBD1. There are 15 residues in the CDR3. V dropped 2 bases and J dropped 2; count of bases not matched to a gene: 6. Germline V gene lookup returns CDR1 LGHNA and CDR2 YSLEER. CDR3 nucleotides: TGCGCCAGCAGCCAAAGTCTGACAGGGACCTACGAGCAGTACTTC. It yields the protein CASSQSLTGTYEQYF.

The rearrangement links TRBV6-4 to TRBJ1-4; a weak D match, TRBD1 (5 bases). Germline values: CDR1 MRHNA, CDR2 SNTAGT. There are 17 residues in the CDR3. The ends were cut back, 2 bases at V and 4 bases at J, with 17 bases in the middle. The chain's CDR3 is CASSDPRYQGNNEKLFF. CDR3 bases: TGTGCCAGCAGTGACCCCCGGTACCAGGGCAATAATGAAAAACTGTTTTTT.

This CDR3 is CASSDAPGQGTYEQYF. DNA for the CDR3: TGTGCCAGCAGTGACGCACCGGGACAGGGTACCTACGAGCAGTACTTC. This sequence joins TRBV6-1 and TRBJ2-7; 9 nucleotides line up with TRBD1. CDR3 length equals 16 residues. With V trimmed by 3 bases and J by 2 bases, 8 bases remained unmatched. From germline, CDR1 is MNHNS and CDR2 SASEGT.

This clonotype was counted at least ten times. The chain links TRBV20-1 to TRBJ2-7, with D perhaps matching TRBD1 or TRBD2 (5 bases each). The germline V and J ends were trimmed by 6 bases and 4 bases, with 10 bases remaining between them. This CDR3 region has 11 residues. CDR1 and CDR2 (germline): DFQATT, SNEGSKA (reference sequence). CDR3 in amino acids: CSAQWGYEQYF. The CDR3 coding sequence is TGCAGTGCCCAATGGGGGTACGAGCAGTACTTC.

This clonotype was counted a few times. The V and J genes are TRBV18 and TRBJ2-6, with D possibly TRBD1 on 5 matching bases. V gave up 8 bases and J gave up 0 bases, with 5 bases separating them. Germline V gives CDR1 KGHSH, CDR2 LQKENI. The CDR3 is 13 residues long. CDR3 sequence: CASDSSGANVLTF. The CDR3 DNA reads TGTGCCAGCGACAGCTCTGGGGCCAACGTCCTGACTTTC.

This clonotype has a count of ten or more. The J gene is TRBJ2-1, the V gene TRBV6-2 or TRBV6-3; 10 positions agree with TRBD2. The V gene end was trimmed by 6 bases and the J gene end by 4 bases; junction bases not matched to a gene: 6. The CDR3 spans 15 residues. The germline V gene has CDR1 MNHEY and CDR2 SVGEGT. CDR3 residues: CASRRTSGVYNEQFF. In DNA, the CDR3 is TGTGCCAGCAGGCGTACTAGCGGGGTGTACAATGAGCAGTTCTTC.

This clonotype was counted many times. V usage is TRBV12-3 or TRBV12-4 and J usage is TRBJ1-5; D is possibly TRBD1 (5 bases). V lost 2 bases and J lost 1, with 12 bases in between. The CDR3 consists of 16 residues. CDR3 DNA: TGTGCCAGCAGTTTACGACAGATGAAGAGCAATCAGCCCCAGCATTTT. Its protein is CASSLRQMKSNQPQHF.

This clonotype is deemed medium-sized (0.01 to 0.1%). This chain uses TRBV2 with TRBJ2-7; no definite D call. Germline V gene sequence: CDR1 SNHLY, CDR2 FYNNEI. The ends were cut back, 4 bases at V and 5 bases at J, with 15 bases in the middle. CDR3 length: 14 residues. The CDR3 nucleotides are TGTGCCAGCAGTGCATGGCAGCTCACCCACGAGCAGTACTTC. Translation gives CASSAWQLTHEQYF.

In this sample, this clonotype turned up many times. The CDR3 sequence: CASSSQRQVGYEQYF. Here the CDR3 DNA reads TGTGCCAGCAGTTCCCAAAGACAGGTTGGATACGAGCAGTACTTC. The V gene is TRBV6-4, the J gene TRBJ2-7; D perhaps matches TRBD1 (6 bases). V was shortened by 5 bases and J by 4 bases, with 18 bases between the two germline ends. CDR3 length: 15 amino acids. The germline V gene has CDR1 MRHNA and CDR2 SNTAGT.

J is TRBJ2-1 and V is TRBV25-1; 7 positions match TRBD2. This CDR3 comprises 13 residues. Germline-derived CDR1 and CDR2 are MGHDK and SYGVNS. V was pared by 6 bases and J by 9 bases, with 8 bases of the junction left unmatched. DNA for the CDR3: TGTGCCAGCAGGGAACTAGCGAATGGTGAGCAGTTCTTC. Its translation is CASRELANGEQFF.

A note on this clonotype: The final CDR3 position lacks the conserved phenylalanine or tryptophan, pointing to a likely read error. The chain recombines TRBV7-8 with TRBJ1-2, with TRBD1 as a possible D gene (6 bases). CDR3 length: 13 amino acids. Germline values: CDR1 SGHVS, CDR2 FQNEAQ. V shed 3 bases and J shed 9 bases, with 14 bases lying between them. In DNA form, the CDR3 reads TGTGCCAGCAGCTTGGGGACGGGGGCTAGCTACACCCTC. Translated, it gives CASSLGTGASYTL.

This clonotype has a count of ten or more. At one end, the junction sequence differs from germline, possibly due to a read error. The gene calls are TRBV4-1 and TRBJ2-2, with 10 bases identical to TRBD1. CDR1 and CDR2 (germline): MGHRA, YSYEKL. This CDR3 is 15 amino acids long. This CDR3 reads CASTTGTGDTGELFF. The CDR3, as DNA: TGTGCCAGCACTACCGGGACAGGGGACACCGGGGAGCTGTTTTTT.

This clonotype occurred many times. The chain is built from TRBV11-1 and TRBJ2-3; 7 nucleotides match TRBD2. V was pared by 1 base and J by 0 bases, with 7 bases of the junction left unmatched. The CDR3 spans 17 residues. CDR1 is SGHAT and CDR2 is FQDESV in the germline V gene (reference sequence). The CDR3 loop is CASSLGSSGASTDTQYF. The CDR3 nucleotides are TGTGCCAGCAGCTTAGGGTCTAGCGGAGCTAGCACAGATACGCAGTATTTT.

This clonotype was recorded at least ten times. CDR3 sequence reads: CASSLAGLSSPPDGYTF. The CDR3 nucleotides are TGTGCCAGCAGCTTGGCCGGCTTATCCAGCCCCCCGGATGGCTACACCTTC. The chain joins TRBV5-4 to TRBJ1-2; D call uncertain. Trimming stripped 0 bases from V and 6 bases from J, with 21 bases between. This CDR3 has 17 amino acids. Germline V CDR1 and CDR2: SGHNT, YYREEE (reference sequence).

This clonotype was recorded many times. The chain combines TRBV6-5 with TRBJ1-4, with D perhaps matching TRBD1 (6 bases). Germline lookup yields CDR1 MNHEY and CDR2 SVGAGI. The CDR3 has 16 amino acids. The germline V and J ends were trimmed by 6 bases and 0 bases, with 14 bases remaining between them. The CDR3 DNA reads TGTGCCAGCAGCGCCTCCCGACAGGCAACTAATGAAAAACTGTTTTTT. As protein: CASSASRQATNEKLFF.

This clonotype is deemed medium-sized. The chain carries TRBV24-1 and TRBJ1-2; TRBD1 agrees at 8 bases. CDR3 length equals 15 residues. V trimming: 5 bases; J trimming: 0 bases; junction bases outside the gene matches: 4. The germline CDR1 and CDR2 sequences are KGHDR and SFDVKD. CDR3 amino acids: CATSARQGTNYGYTF. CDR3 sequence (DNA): TGTGCCACCAGTGCCAGACAGGGGACTAACTATGGCTACACCTTC.

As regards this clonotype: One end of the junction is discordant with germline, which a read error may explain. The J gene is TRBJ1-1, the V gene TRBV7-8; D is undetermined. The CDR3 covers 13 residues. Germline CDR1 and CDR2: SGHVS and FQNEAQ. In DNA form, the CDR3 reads TGTGTCAGCAGCCCCGGGGAGATCGCTGAAGCGTTCTTT. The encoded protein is CVSSPGEIAEAFF.

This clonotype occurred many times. The CDR3 region is CASSMLWDQTQYF. CDR3 coding DNA: TGTGCCAGTAGTATGTTGTGGGACCAGACCCAGTACTTC. This chain links TRBV19 with TRBJ2-5; D possibly matches TRBD1 or TRBD2 (5 bases each). The CDR3 is made up of 13 amino acids. The V gene lost 3 bases and the J gene lost 6 bases, with 11 bases spanning the gap. Germline loops: CDR1 LNHDA, CDR2 SQIVND (reference sequence).

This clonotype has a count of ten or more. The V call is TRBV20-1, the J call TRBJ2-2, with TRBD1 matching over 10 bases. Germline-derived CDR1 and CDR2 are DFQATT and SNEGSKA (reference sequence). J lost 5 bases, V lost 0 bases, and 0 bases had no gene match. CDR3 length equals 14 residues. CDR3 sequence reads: CSAREGQGTGELFF. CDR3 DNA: TGCAGTGCTAGAGAGGGACAGGGGACCGGGGAGCTGTTTTTT.

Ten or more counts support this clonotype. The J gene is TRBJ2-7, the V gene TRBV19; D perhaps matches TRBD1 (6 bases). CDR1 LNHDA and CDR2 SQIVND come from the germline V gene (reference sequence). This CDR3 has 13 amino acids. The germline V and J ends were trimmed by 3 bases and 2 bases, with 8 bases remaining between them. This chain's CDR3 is CASSMDSTYEQYF. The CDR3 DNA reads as TGTGCCAGTAGTATGGACAGCACCTACGAGCAGTACTTC.